A selection of T cell receptor beta chains follows, all from one sample in a study of T-cell reconstitution after alpha-beta-depleted transplantation in children. TCRdb re-called the PCR reads through MiXCR, storing one row per CDR3 protein. The sample contains around 190,000 distinct CDR3 sequences, around 7% of which appear only once. The material sequenced was PBMCs, taken before TCRalphabeta/CD19-depleted stem cell transplant. These TCRs come from a boy aged 2 to 10 with acute lymphoblastic leukemia, due to receive a stem cell transplant. CDR3s include the opening cysteine and the closing phenylalanine or tryptophan. Each record gives: clone size, J gene, D gene, V gene, CDR3 protein, CDR3 DNA. A D gene is named only where the DNA matches it firmly. Not every row has a clone size; where given, it reads once, few, many or a size class.

clone_size: many
j_call: TRBJ2-1
d_call: TRBD2
v_call: TRBV20-1
cdr3_aa: CSARDWGLAGGEQFF
cdr3_nt: TGCAGTGCTAGAGATTGGGGACTAGCGGGAGGTGAGCAGTTCTTC

clone_size: .
j_call: TRBJ2-1
d_call: TRBD2
v_call: TRBV24-1
cdr3_aa: CATRHLAGAYNEQFF
cdr3_nt: TGTGCCACCAGGCATCTAGCGGGAGCTTACAATGAGCAGTTCTTC

clone_size: few
j_call: TRBJ2-3
d_call: .
v_call: TRBV24-1
cdr3_aa: CATSPWTDDADTQYF
cdr3_nt: TGTGCCACCAGTCCCTGGACAGATGACGCAGATACGCAGTATTTT

clone_size: few
j_call: TRBJ2-1
d_call: .
v_call: TRBV7-9
cdr3_aa: CASSQDWYEQFF
cdr3_nt: TGTGCCAGCAGCCAAGATTGGTATGAGCAGTTCTTC

clone_size: many
j_call: TRBJ2-4
d_call: .
v_call: TRBV29-1
cdr3_aa: CSVVGGGATNIQYF
cdr3_nt: TGCAGCGTTGTAGGTGGGGGGGCCACAAACATTCAGTACTTC

clone_size: many
j_call: TRBJ2-7
d_call: TRBD1
v_call: TRBV5-1
cdr3_aa: CASSLIDRGYEQYF
cdr3_nt: TGCGCCAGCAGCTTGATTGACAGGGGCTACGAGCAGTACTTC

clone_size: few
j_call: TRBJ1-5
d_call: TRBD1
v_call: TRBV29-1
cdr3_aa: CSVLTGAGNQPQHF
cdr3_nt: TGCAGCGTTCTAACAGGGGCTGGGAATCAGCCCCAGCATTTT

clone_size: many
j_call: TRBJ1-1
d_call: .
v_call: TRBV28
cdr3_aa: CASSLFPANTEAFF
cdr3_nt: TGTGCCAGCAGTTTATTTCCAGCGAACACTGAAGCTTTCTTT

clone_size: many
j_call: TRBJ1-1
d_call: .
v_call: TRBV12-3/TRBV12-4
cdr3_aa: CASSLIRGTEAFF
cdr3_nt: TGTGCCAGCAGTTTAATTCGGGGCACTGAAGCTTTCTTT

clone_size: few
j_call: TRBJ2-7
d_call: TRBD2
v_call: TRBV28
cdr3_aa: CASSPSGSNSYEQYF
cdr3_nt: TGTGCCAGCAGCCCCAGCGGGAGTAATTCCTACGAGCAGTACTTC

clone_size: few
j_call: TRBJ2-7
d_call: TRBD1
v_call: TRBV5-5
cdr3_aa: CASSLADRVYEQYF
cdr3_nt: TGTGCCAGCAGCTTGGCCGACAGGGTCTACGAGCAGTACTTC

clone_size: many
j_call: TRBJ1-1
d_call: .
v_call: TRBV5-1
cdr3_aa: CASSLASGSDTEAFF
cdr3_nt: TGCGCCAGCAGCTTGGCGTCAGGGTCCGACACTGAAGCTTTCTTT

clone_size: many
j_call: TRBJ1-1
d_call: TRBD1
v_call: TRBV29-1
cdr3_aa: CSAARQGHTEAFF
cdr3_nt: TGCAGCGCCGCTAGACAGGGACACACTGAAGCTTTCTTT

clone_size: .
j_call: TRBJ2-7
d_call: .
v_call: TRBV5-1
cdr3_aa: CASTGDAYEQYF
cdr3_nt: TGCGCCAGCACTGGTGATGCCTACGAGCAGTACTTC

clone_size: few
j_call: TRBJ1-1
d_call: TRBD1
v_call: TRBV18
cdr3_aa: CASSPRAWPGGLPEAFF
cdr3_nt: TGTGCCAGCTCACCACGGGCGTGGCCAGGGGGTTTGCCTGAAGCTTTCTTT

clone_size: .
j_call: TRBJ1-5
d_call: .
v_call: TRBV28
cdr3_aa: CASRGVTIGFRGNQPQHF
cdr3_nt: TGTGCCAGCAGAGGAGTTACAATTGGCTTTCGGGGCAATCAGCCCCAGCATTTT

clone_size: many
j_call: TRBJ2-5
d_call: .
v_call: TRBV28
cdr3_aa: CASTSPNREETQYF
cdr3_nt: TGTGCCAGCACCTCCCCGAATAGGGAAGAGACCCAGTACTTC

clone_size: few
j_call: TRBJ1-1
d_call: .
v_call: TRBV5-1
cdr3_aa: CASSQRADPNTEAFF
cdr3_nt: TGCGCCAGCAGCCAGCGGGCAGACCCGAACACTGAAGCTTTCTTT

clone_size: many
j_call: TRBJ2-5
d_call: .
v_call: TRBV5-4
cdr3_aa: CASSGRDRSQETQYF
cdr3_nt: TGTGCCAGCAGCGGGCGGGACAGATCCCAAGAGACCCAGTACTTC

clone_size: many
j_call: TRBJ2-5
d_call: TRBD2
v_call: TRBV27
cdr3_aa: CASSSRTSLSETQYF
cdr3_nt: TGTGCCAGCAGTTCGAGGACTAGCTTGAGCGAGACCCAGTACTTC

clone_size: many
j_call: TRBJ2-7
d_call: .
v_call: TRBV9
cdr3_aa: CASSPAGGLEQYF
cdr3_nt: TGTGCCAGCAGCCCAGCTGGGGGTTTGGAGCAGTACTTC

clone_size: many
j_call: TRBJ2-5
d_call: .
v_call: TRBV6-6
cdr3_aa: CASSYSRDGTQYF
cdr3_nt: TGTGCCAGCAGTTACTCTAGAGATGGGACCCAGTACTTC

clone_size: many
j_call: TRBJ2-5
d_call: TRBD1
v_call: TRBV3-1
cdr3_aa: CASRFRDRGSETQYF
cdr3_nt: TGTGCCAGCAGATTCCGGGACAGGGGTTCGGAGACCCAGTACTTC

clone_size: few
j_call: TRBJ2-2
d_call: .
v_call: TRBV5-1
cdr3_aa: CASSVSAGNTGELFF
cdr3_nt: TGCGCCAGCAGCGTCTCAGCGGGGAACACCGGGGAGCTGTTTTTT

clone_size: .
j_call: TRBJ1-5
d_call: TRBD1
v_call: TRBV20-1
cdr3_aa: CSAGWGQGVNQPQHF
cdr3_nt: TGCAGTGCCGGATGGGGACAGGGCGTTAATCAGCCCCAGCATTTT

clone_size: many
j_call: TRBJ1-1
d_call: TRBD1
v_call: TRBV12-3/TRBV12-4
cdr3_aa: CASRAGTERANTEAFF
cdr3_nt: TGTGCCAGCAGGGCCGGGACAGAGAGGGCGAACACTGAAGCTTTCTTT

clone_size: many
j_call: TRBJ2-7
d_call: TRBD1
v_call: TRBV12-3/TRBV12-4
cdr3_aa: CASRRDRHHEQYF
cdr3_nt: TGTGCCAGCAGAAGGGACAGGCATCACGAGCAGTACTTC

clone_size: many
j_call: TRBJ1-6
d_call: .
v_call: TRBV28
cdr3_aa: CASSLPRSSPLHF
cdr3_nt: TGTGCCAGCAGTCTTCCGCGGAGTTCACCCCTCCACTTT

clone_size: many
j_call: TRBJ2-5
d_call: .
v_call: TRBV28
cdr3_aa: CASGGYQETQYF
cdr3_nt: TGTGCCAGCGGGGGGTACCAAGAGACCCAGTACTTC

clone_size: .
j_call: TRBJ2-7
d_call: .
v_call: TRBV5-1
cdr3_aa: CASSLEASAAYEQYF
cdr3_nt: TGCGCCAGCAGCTTGGAGGCTAGCGCGGCCTACGAGCAGTACTTC

clone_size: .
j_call: TRBJ1-2
d_call: .
v_call: TRBV9
cdr3_aa: CASSVEPLSYGYTF
cdr3_nt: TGTGCCAGCAGCGTAGAGCCCCTATCCTATGGCTACACCTTC

clone_size: few
j_call: TRBJ2-4
d_call: .
v_call: TRBV7-9
cdr3_aa: CASSLGPGDIQYF
cdr3_nt: TGTGCCAGCAGCTTGGGGCCCGGGGACATTCAGTACTTC

clone_size: many
j_call: TRBJ1-5
d_call: .
v_call: TRBV29-1
cdr3_aa: CSARSDGPNQPQHF
cdr3_nt: TGCAGCGCCAGGTCAGACGGACCCAATCAGCCCCAGCATTTT

clone_size: medium-sized
j_call: TRBJ2-5
d_call: TRBD1
v_call: TRBV27
cdr3_aa: CASPRGTGVSRETQYF
cdr3_nt: TGTGCCAGCCCTCGTGGGACAGGGGTGTCAAGGGAGACCCAGTACTTC

clone_size: few
j_call: TRBJ2-1
d_call: TRBD2
v_call: TRBV7-9
cdr3_aa: CASGLAGSNEQFF
cdr3_nt: TGTGCCAGTGGACTAGCGGGCAGCAATGAGCAGTTCTTC

clone_size: many
j_call: TRBJ2-7
d_call: .
v_call: TRBV29-1
cdr3_aa: CSVEDGGAGEQYF
cdr3_nt: TGCAGCGTTGAAGACGGCGGGGCAGGGGAGCAGTACTTC

clone_size: many
j_call: TRBJ2-3
d_call: TRBD1
v_call: TRBV6-5
cdr3_aa: CASAQTGGTDTQYF
cdr3_nt: TGTGCCAGCGCCCAGACAGGGGGCACAGATACGCAGTATTTT

clone_size: many
j_call: TRBJ2-7
d_call: .
v_call: TRBV7-9
cdr3_aa: CASSSPTTYEQYF
cdr3_nt: TGTGCCAGCAGCTCTCCAACTACGTACGAGCAGTACTTC

clone_size: .
j_call: TRBJ2-1
d_call: TRBD2
v_call: TRBV20-1
cdr3_aa: CSASIHSGAYNEQFF
cdr3_nt: TGCAGTGCCTCCATCCATAGCGGGGCCTACAATGAGCAGTTCTTC

clone_size: many
j_call: TRBJ2-3
d_call: .
v_call: TRBV6-5
cdr3_aa: CASSSQPTGIGSDTQYF
cdr3_nt: TGTGCCAGCAGTTCCCAGCCTACCGGGATAGGGTCAGATACGCAGTATTTT

clone_size: .
j_call: TRBJ2-7
d_call: TRBD1
v_call: TRBV11-2
cdr3_aa: CASSARTGPPYEQYF
cdr3_nt: TGTGCCAGCAGCGCCCGGACAGGGCCCCCCTACGAGCAGTACTTC

clone_size: many
j_call: TRBJ2-3
d_call: .
v_call: TRBV3-1
cdr3_aa: CARVGDTQYF
cdr3_nt: TGTGCCAGGGTGGGAGATACGCAGTATTTT

clone_size: few
j_call: TRBJ1-1
d_call: .
v_call: TRBV4-3
cdr3_aa: CASSRVVEGVEAFF
cdr3_nt: TGCGCCAGCAGCCGAGTGGTGGAGGGGGTGGAAGCTTTCTTT

clone_size: .
j_call: TRBJ2-5
d_call: TRBD1
v_call: TRBV3-1
cdr3_aa: CASSQPGTAQQETQYF
cdr3_nt: TGTGCCAGCAGCCAACCCGGGACAGCCCAACAAGAGACCCAGTACTTC

clone_size: few
j_call: TRBJ2-2
d_call: .
v_call: TRBV6-1
cdr3_aa: CASLPGQTGELFF
cdr3_nt: TGTGCCAGCCTCCCAGGGCAGACCGGGGAGCTGTTTTTT

clone_size: many
j_call: TRBJ2-7
d_call: TRBD1
v_call: TRBV7-9
cdr3_aa: CASSPSGQGSYEQYF
cdr3_nt: TGTGCCAGCAGCCCTTCGGGACAGGGGTCCTACGAGCAGTACTTC

clone_size: few
j_call: TRBJ1-4
d_call: TRBD1
v_call: TRBV28
cdr3_aa: CASRREQGRGEKLFF
cdr3_nt: TGTGCCAGCAGGCGAGAACAGGGGCGAGGGGAAAAACTGTTTTTT

clone_size: many
j_call: TRBJ2-6
d_call: TRBD2
v_call: TRBV20-1
cdr3_aa: CSARLAGATGANVLTF
cdr3_nt: TGCAGTGCTAGACTAGCGGGAGCTACTGGGGCCAACGTCCTGACTTTC

clone_size: few
j_call: TRBJ2-5
d_call: TRBD2
v_call: TRBV27
cdr3_aa: CASSSPGLGQETQYF
cdr3_nt: TGTGCCAGCAGTTCCCCGGGACTAGGGCAAGAGACCCAGTACTTC